This paragraph reports one TCR beta chain. Its antigen is still unknown. This record belongs to a study of response to subunit inactivated influenza vaccine. Study outcomes and limitations: Each seasonal flu vaccination may recruit only limited new T cells, authors suggested.

TCRdb re-derived calls from the RT-PCR reads in MiXCR, one entry per CDR3 protein. The data contain 630,000 or so distinct CDR3 sequences, approximately 14% of them singletons. From germline, CDR1 is SGHTA and CDR2 FQGNSA. This CDR3 is 16 amino acids long. The junction had 13 bases not matched to a gene; V was cut back by 5 bases and J by 5 bases. The clonotype comes from a man aged 50-59 years who received an inactivated influenza vaccine. Sequenced here: PBMCs from blood, sampled about 12 days after vaccination. J is TRBJ2-7 and V is TRBV7-2; 9 bases match TRBD2. The CDR3 is CASSLRTSAKGHEQYF. CDR3 bases: TGTGCCAGCAGCCTTAGGACTAGCGCCAAGGGTCACGAGCAGTACTTC.